Presented here are 11 T cell receptor beta chains from one specimen sequenced in a study of blood T cell repertoires in COVID-19. Assay used: immunoSEQ multiplex PCR; TCRdb lists only in-frame clones, some missing. The repertoire includes approximately 300,000 clones, roughly 90% of them detected once, and around 3.9% sits in the top ten. Sequencing was performed on PBMCs or T cells enriched from blood (not recorded which). The receptors come from a woman under 40 who had been exposed to COVID-19.

The rearrangement uses TRBV9 and TRBJ1-4; no firm D call. CDR3 length: 15 amino acids. V gave up 4 bases and J gave up 0 bases, with 10 bases separating them. The germline CDR1 and CDR2 sequences are SGDLS and YYNGEE. The CDR3 is CASSNSRPTNEKLFF. The CDR3 DNA is TGTGCCAGCAGCAACTCCCGTCCAACTAATGAAAAACTGTTTTTT.

J is TRBJ2-5 and V is TRBV6-1; unclear D gene. This CDR3 comprises 16 residues. Between the trimmed V and J ends, which lost 2 bases and 6 bases, there was a span of 19 bases. Germline lookup yields CDR1 MNHNS and CDR2 SASEGT. CDR3 sequence: CASSERFLGSWKTQYF. The DNA of the CDR3 is TGTGCCAGCAGTGAAAGGTTTCTGGGCTCATGGAAGACCCAGTACTTC.

This chain joins TRBV5-8 and TRBJ2-2; TRBD1 aligns across 7 bases. V trimming: 4 bases; J trimming: 0 bases; junction bases outside the gene matches: 6. Germline loops: CDR1 SGHTS, CDR2 YDEGEE. The length of the CDR3 is 16 residues. CDR3 in amino acids: CASSLGTDANTGELFF. The CDR3 nucleotides read TGTGCCAGCAGCCTAGGGACAGACGCGAACACCGGGGAGCTGTTTTTT.

This chain connects TRBV11-3 to TRBJ2-7; 9 bases are shared with TRBD1. The germline V gene has CDR1 SGHNT and CDR2 YENEEA. The junction had 3 bases not matched to a gene; V was cut back by 3 bases and J by 3 bases. The CDR3 loop spans 14 amino acids. The CDR3 spells CASSFGTGNYEQYF. The CDR3 DNA is TGTGCCAGCAGCTTCGGGACAGGGAACTACGAGCAGTACTTC.

Here the CDR3 reads CASSQDDSRGAGNTIYF. The CDR3 nucleotides are TGTGCCAGCAGCCAAGATGACTCCCGAGGCGCTGGAAACACCATATATTTT. The V call is TRBV4-2, the J call TRBJ1-3; no reliable D call. V was shortened by 0 bases and J by 2 bases, with 14 bases between the two germline ends. The CDR3 consists of 17 residues. Germline V gene lookup returns CDR1 LGHNA and CDR2 YNFKEQ.

This clone appeared a single time. The gene calls are TRBV5-1 and TRBJ2-3; 12 nucleotides match TRBD2. The germline gives CDR1 SGHRS, CDR2 YFSETQ. The CDR3 totals 23 residues. With V trimmed by 3 bases and J by 0 bases, 23 bases remained unmatched. The CDR3 DNA is TGCGCCAGCAGCTGGCCCCTGGGGCTAGCGGGGGGGAGTGTCGTAACTAGCACAGATACGCAGTATTTT. This gives the protein CASSWPLGLAGGSVVTSTDTQYF.

In its sample, this clone was seen once. The rearrangement uses TRBV7-9 and TRBJ2-7, with 10 bases that match TRBD1. CDR1 is SEHNR, CDR2 FQNEAQ, per germline (reference sequence). The ends lost 2 bases at V and 7 bases at J; junction bases unmatched: 8. The CDR3 spans 15 residues. The CDR3 DNA is TGTGCCAGCAGCTTAACCGGACAGGGGGGTTCGGAGCAGTACTTC. This gives the protein CASSLTGQGGSEQYF.

V and J are TRBV10-3 and TRBJ1-5, with D perhaps TRBD1 (5 bases). Germline values: CDR1 ENHRY, CDR2 SYGVKD. This CDR3 has 14 amino acids. V lost 11 bases, J lost 0 bases, and 14 bases lay in between. CDR3 coding DNA: TGTGCCGTCTCAAACGGGGGTAGCAATCAGCCCCAGCATTTT. Translation: CAVSNGGSNQPQHF.

V is TRBV19 and J is TRBJ1-3; no firm D call. The CDR3 has 15 residues. V gave up 5 bases and J gave up 0 bases, with 11 bases separating them. The germline V gene has CDR1 LNHDA and CDR2 SQIVND (reference sequence). The CDR3, as DNA: TGTGCCAGTAGTGGAGAGAAAGACTCTGGAAACACCATATATTTT. Its protein product is CASSGEKDSGNTIYF.

The chain has TRBV10-2 and TRBJ1-6; 7 bases are shared with TRBD1. The trim removed 3 bases at V and 2 bases at J, leaving 1 base unmatched. CDR1 WSHSY and CDR2 SAAADI come from the germline V gene. CDR3 length equals 15 residues. CDR3 loop: CASSETGAYNSPLHF. CDR3 in DNA: TGCGCCAGCAGTGAAACAGGGGCCTATAATTCACCCCTCCACTTT.

As regards this clone: The germline gene is not matched at one end of the junction; a read error may be the cause. CDR3 in DNA: TGCAGTGCTTCCGACAACGACTACCTTTACTTC. Its translation is CSASDNDYLYF. The chain recombines TRBV20-1 with TRBJ1-2; D is undetermined. The germline V gene encodes CDR1 DFQATT and CDR2 SNEGSKA (reference sequence). CDR3 length: 11 amino acids.